These 25 T cell receptor beta chains share one sample of origin, sequenced in a study of radiation and T cells in renal cell carcinoma. The time point was: baseline pretreatment blood. Treatment indicated: 15 Gy SBRT to primary tumor, nephrectomy 4 weeks later. Clones were read by immunoSEQ multiplex PCR, and TCRdb kept only the in-frame ones, dropping some. The data show 110,000 to 150,000 clones, over 65% seen once. The sequenced sample was blood, obtained from a patient whose treatment included radiotherapy and nephrectomy. The receptor source for this set is a woman aged 45-59 years with renal cell carcinoma.

The rearrangement uses TRBV29-1 and TRBJ2-2; tentative D call: TRBD1 (5 bases). Germline V lookup: CDR1 SQVTM, CDR2 ANQGSEA. The CDR3 is made up of 12 amino acids. Trimming stripped 7 bases from V and 1 base from J, with 7 bases between. For the CDR3, the DNA is TGCAGCGCCCAGGGGAACACCGGGGAGCTGTTTTTT. Its translation: CSAQGNTGELFF.

The chain joins TRBV4-3 to TRBJ2-6, with D perhaps TRBD1 or TRBD2 (6 bases each). V was cut by 0 bases and J by 1 base, with 13 bases left in between. Per germline, CDR1 LGHNA and CDR2 YSLEER. The CDR3 extends over 18 amino acids. This CDR3 is CASSQDIRGRSGANVLTF. DNA of the CDR3: TGCGCCAGCAGCCAAGATATAAGGGGGAGGTCTGGGGCCAACGTCCTGACTTTC.

The chain combines TRBV4-3 with TRBJ2-7; TRBD2 aligns across 7 bases. The CDR3 runs 16 residues. Germline trimming cut 1 base from V and 1 base from J; bases unmatched to any gene: 7. From germline, CDR1 is LGHNA and CDR2 YSLEER. CDR3 coding DNA: TGCGCCAGCAGCCAAGCCCGGGGGGTAGGGTCCTACGAGCAGTACTTC. Translated, it gives CASSQARGVGSYEQYF.

The V gene is TRBV19, the J gene TRBJ2-1; maybe TRBD2 (6 bases). Germline V CDR1 and CDR2: LNHDA, SQIVND (reference sequence). The CDR3 runs 14 residues. Trimming cost V 6 bases and J 1 base, with 10 bases left between them. CDR3 nucleotide sequence: TGTGCCAGTAGAGTCGGGGGATCCTACAATGAGCAGTTCTTC. This translates into CASRVGGSYNEQFF.

CDR3: CASSEMGLWAANTGELFF. The CDR3 DNA reads as TGTGCCAGCAGTGAAATGGGACTTTGGGCGGCGAACACCGGGGAGCTGTTTTTT. The chain uses TRBV2 and TRBJ2-2, with TRBD2 as a possible D gene (6 bases). Germline CDR1 reads SNHLY; CDR2 reads FYNNEI. This CDR3 contains 18 residues. Deletions cut 2 bases from V and 0 bases from J, with 16 bases between.

The chain couples TRBV5-4 to TRBJ1-3, with TRBD1 as a possible D gene (5 bases). Germline V gene lookup returns CDR1 SGHNT and CDR2 YYREEE (reference sequence). The CDR3 contains 15 residues. V was clipped by 4 bases and J by 0 bases, with 11 bases between them. CDR3 in DNA: TGTGCCAGCAGCCGGGGGTCAAGCTCTGGAAACACCATATATTTT. Residues: CASSRGSSSGNTIYF.

The chain has TRBV19 and TRBJ1-2; D may be TRBD1 (6 bases). This CDR3 is built from 14 residues. V was shortened by 4 bases and J by 6 bases, with 15 bases between the two germline ends. Looked up from germline, CDR1 is LNHDA and CDR2 is SQIVND (reference sequence). The CDR3 loop is CASSTGAVFDGYTF. The CDR3, as DNA: TGTGCCAGTAGTACAGGGGCGGTTTTCGATGGCTACACCTTC.

This clone occurred once. V usage is TRBV29-1 and J usage is TRBJ2-1; TRBD2 matches 9 bases. The CDR3 is 16 residues long. The V gene's germline CDR1 is SQVTM and CDR2 ANQGSEA. V lost 6 bases and J lost 5; bases outside the gene matches: 14. CDR3 protein: CSVFHQGGLADNEQFF. DNA of the CDR3: TGCAGCGTATTTCACCAGGGGGGACTAGCCGACAATGAGCAGTTCTTC.

This chain connects TRBV6-5 to TRBJ2-3; D possibly corresponds to TRBD1 (6 bases). V gave up 2 bases and J gave up 2 bases, with 8 bases separating them. The CDR3 spans 14 residues. Germline values: CDR1 MNHEY, CDR2 SVGAGI. The CDR3 region has the DNA TGTGCCAGCAGTTACGGGGGCTTCACAGATACGCAGTATTTT. This sequence encodes CASSYGGFTDTQYF.

V gene TRBV6-6 combines with J gene TRBJ1-5; 7 positions match TRBD1. The CDR3 runs to 15 residues. V lost 4 bases and J lost 4; bases outside the gene matches: 7. Germline V gives CDR1 MNHNY, CDR2 SVGAGI (reference sequence). The CDR3 spells CASSSRQGWNQPQHF. The CDR3 DNA reads TGTGCCAGCAGTTCCCGACAGGGATGGAATCAGCCCCAGCATTTT.

V gene TRBV11-2 combines with J gene TRBJ2-7; 12 nucleotides align to TRBD2. V gave up 1 base and J gave up 5 bases; unmatched junction bases: 3. This CDR3 contains 15 residues. CDR1 and CDR2 from the germline V gene are SGHAT and FQNNGV. DNA for the CDR3: TGTGCCAGCAGCTTAGGGACTAGCGGGAACCACGAGCAGTACTTC. As protein: CASSLGTSGNHEQYF.

This chain uses TRBV5-1 with TRBJ2-2, with D unclear. CDR3 size: 14 residues. Looked up from germline, CDR1 is SGHRS and CDR2 is YFSETQ. V was clipped by 0 bases and J by 3 bases, with 6 bases between them. The CDR3 DNA follows: TGCGCCAGCAGCTTGGAGGCGGACACCGGGGAGCTGTTTTTT. It codes for CASSLEADTGELFF.

The chain combines TRBV10-3 with TRBJ1-6, with 12 nucleotides matching TRBD1. V lost 2 bases to trimming and J lost 7 bases; unmatched junction nucleotides: 3. This CDR3 has 16 amino acids. Germline CDR1 and CDR2: ENHRY and SYGVKD. The CDR3 reads CAISEPGQGANSPLHF. The CDR3 region has the DNA TGTGCCATCAGTGAGCCGGGACAGGGGGCGAATTCACCCCTCCACTTT.

The CDR3 is CASRLSSGAGEQYF. CDR3 sequence (DNA): TGTGCCAGCAGACTAAGTTCAGGGGCAGGGGAGCAGTACTTC. The J gene is TRBJ2-7, the V gene TRBV28; tentatively, D is TRBD1 (6 bases). The V end was cut by 6 bases, the J end by 7 bases, with 19 bases between. This CDR3 has 14 amino acids. The germline CDR1 and CDR2 sequences are MDHEN and SYDVKM.

The chain employs TRBV7-8 and TRBJ1-1; D is undetermined. V was cut by 3 bases and J by 0 bases, with 8 bases left in between. CDR3 size: 14 residues. The germline V gene encodes CDR1 SGHVS and CDR2 FQNEAQ. The DNA for the CDR3 is TGTGCCAGCAGCTTGACGACTATGAACACTGAAGCTTTCTTT. Its translation is CASSLTTMNTEAFF.

The chain employs TRBV29-1 and TRBJ2-5; 7 bases line up with TRBD1. The CDR3 sequence is 12 residues long. The J segment lost 5 bases and the V segment lost 4 bases, leaving 4 bases of the junction unmatched. The germline gives CDR1 SQVTM, CDR2 ANQGSEA. The DNA for the CDR3 is TGCAGCGTTGGAGGGGGCCGGGAGACCCAGTACTTC. This encodes CSVGGGRETQYF.

The gene calls are TRBV29-1 and TRBJ1-4; possible D gene TRBD1, 6 bases. CDR3 length equals 13 residues. From germline, CDR1 is SQVTM and CDR2 ANQGSEA. Trimming pared 0 bases from V and 8 bases from J, leaving 10 bases between. In DNA form, the CDR3 reads TGCAGCGTTGAAGAAGGCAGGGGCGAAAAACTGTTTTTT. It specifies CSVEEGRGEKLFF. Together with reference TRBV29-1 and TRBJ1-4, the CDR3 gives the full variable domain: SAVISQKPSRDICQRGTSLTIQCQVDSQVTMMFWYRQQPGQSLTLIATANQGSEATYESGFVIDKFPISRPNLTFSTLTVSNMSPEDSSIYLCSVEEGRGEKLFFGSGTQLSVL.

The chain combines TRBV7-2 with TRBJ2-7; perhaps TRBD1 as D (6 bases). The CDR3 spans 14 residues. Germline V lookup: CDR1 SGHTA, CDR2 FQGNSA. V was pared by 1 base and J by 4 bases, with 11 bases between. This CDR3 is CASSLGNRVYEQYF. CDR3 DNA: TGTGCCAGCAGCTTAGGGAACAGGGTGTACGAGCAGTACTTC.

The V call is TRBV2, the J call TRBJ1-2; 7 bases align to TRBD1. The CDR3 length is 12 residues. V lost 4 bases, J lost 4 bases, and 0 bases stayed unmatched. Germline loops: CDR1 SNHLY, CDR2 FYNNEI. The CDR3, as DNA: TGTGCCAGCAGTGGACAGGGCTATGGCTACACCTTC. Its protein is CASSGQGYGYTF.

This clone has just a few counts. The chain employs TRBV6-6 and TRBJ2-1, with a possible D match to TRBD1 (6 bases). V was cut by 11 bases and J by 7 bases, with 15 bases left in between. The CDR3 spans 12 residues. Germline-derived CDR1 and CDR2 are MNHNY and SVGAGI (reference sequence). CDR3: CASGVPGNEQFF. CDR3 DNA sequence: TGTGCCTCAGGGGTCCCCGGGAATGAGCAGTTCTTC.

The chain recombines TRBV10-3 with TRBJ1-3; weak D call: TRBD1 (5 bases). Trimming took off 6 bases at V and 4 bases at J, with 13 bases between the two ends. Germline CDR1 reads ENHRY; CDR2 reads SYGVKD. The CDR3 is 14 residues long. The CDR3 reads CAISLREAGNTIYF. DNA for the CDR3: TGTGCCATCAGCCTCAGGGAGGCCGGAAACACCATATATTTT.

The table lists this clone with a count of one. J is TRBJ1-2 and V is TRBV30; D call uncertain. The CDR3 runs 13 residues. V was clipped by 8 bases and J by 0 bases, with 13 bases between them. Germline loops: CDR1 GTSNPN, CDR2 SVGIG (reference sequence). The DNA for the CDR3 is TGTGCCGCCTGGGTTCGAGCTAACTATGGCTACACCTTC. It specifies CAAWVRANYGYTF.

This clone was seen a handful of times. The chain joins TRBV2 to TRBJ2-7; D is ambiguous. Germline-derived CDR1 and CDR2 are SNHLY and FYNNEI. Trimming removed 6 bases from V and 7 bases from J, with 16 bases in between. The CDR3 loop spans 13 amino acids. CDR3 sequence reads: CASSATAITEQYF. The CDR3 coding sequence is TGTGCCAGCAGCGCGACGGCGATCACGGAGCAGTACTTC.

J is TRBJ1-1 and V is TRBV7-9; 8 bases map to TRBD1. The CDR3 consists of 15 residues. Germline lookup yields CDR1 SEHNR and CDR2 FQNEAQ (reference sequence). With 3 bases clipped from V and 4 bases from J, the junction kept 7 bases outside the gene matches. Written as DNA, the CDR3 is TGTGCCAGCAGCTTGACCCTCGGACAGGGCACTGAAGCTTTCTTT. It is translated as CASSLTLGQGTEAFF.

V usage is TRBV7-2 and J usage is TRBJ2-5; D is perhaps TRBD1 (6 bases). The CDR3 runs 12 residues. The V gene's germline CDR1 is SGHTA and CDR2 FQGNSA. The germline V and J ends were trimmed by 7 bases and 11 bases, with 17 bases remaining between them. The CDR3 sequence: CASTTLAGTQYF. DNA of the CDR3: TGTGCCAGCACTACGCTAGCCGGGACACAGTACTTC.